This TCR beta chain was recorded in a study of identical twins. With template switching, a universal primer site was added, and the cDNA carried unique molecular identifiers. TCRdb re-analysed the 5' RACE reads in MiXCR, keeping a single row per CDR3 protein. There are about 520,000 distinct CDR3 sequences in the sample; roughly a fifth occur only once, and around 0.9% lies in the top ten. Between the trimmed V and J ends, which lost 5 bases and 0 bases, there was a span of 13 bases. The CDR3 consists of 16 residues. Germline assignment: CDR1 MNHEY and CDR2 SMNVEV (reference sequence). This clonotype was seen a handful of times. The same specimen was also included in a second study, on T cells expressing NK-cell markers. That work contributes: CD3+CD56+NKG2C+, CD3+CD56+NKG2C- and CD3+CD56-NKG2C+ T cells, once sorted, supplied the TCR beta repertoires. Among CD8+ T cells from five or six donors, dominant NKG2C+ clonotypes accounted for about 1.0-7.0%.

This receptor was identified in a woman aged 18-29 years in good health. The genes are TRBV27 and TRBJ2-2; no definite D call. Sequencing used CD4+ T cells sorted from blood. In DNA form, the CDR3 reads TGTGCCAGCAGTCGGACCGTTTCCTCGAACACCGGGGAGCTGTTTTTT. Encoded protein: CASSRTVSSNTGELFF.